The present entry profiles one T cell receptor (beta chain) with its context. What it binds is not known. This CDR3 is 17 amino acids long. Germline CDR1 KGHDR, CDR2 SFDVKD. With 4 bases clipped from V and 2 bases from J, the junction kept 4 bases outside the gene matches. The method was immunoSEQ multiplex PCR; TCRdb's version includes in-frame clones alone and lacks a portion of them. The profile shows 130,000 to 150,000 clones, approximately 89% of them singletons. This specimen comes from a study of T cell responses to AZD1222 COVID-19 vaccine. Study results and caveats: White British ancestry dominated among donors, who included more females, and clonal diversity was possibly underestimated.

This specimen consisted of peripheral blood, obtained on day 0 of MenACWY control vaccination. This chain joins TRBV24-1 and TRBJ2-1, with 13 bases aligning to TRBD2. This receptor was obtained from an adult in good health. The chain's CDR3 is CATSDRTSGRTYNEQFF. As DNA, the CDR3 is TGTGCCACCAGTGACCGGACTAGCGGGAGAACCTACAATGAGCAGTTCTTC.